This TCR beta chain was recovered during a study of T-cell memory formation after mild COVID-19. 5'RACE primed at constant segments yielded TCR alpha and TCR beta cDNA libraries bearing sample barcodes and UMIs. TCRdb re-called the 5' RACE reads through MiXCR, storing one row per CDR3 protein. The profile shows about 340,000 distinct CDR3 sequences, over 20% of them singletons. The study, taken as a whole, reports: The study detected some responding clones in pre-infection memory, suggesting cross-reactive memory joined. The authors did not confirm SARS-CoV-2 specificity of second-wave clones peaking day 37.

With regard to this clonotype: Its antigen is not known.

V was pared by 5 bases and J by 4 bases, with 7 bases of the junction left unmatched. This CDR3 comprises 16 residues. Germline CDR1 is SEHNR and CDR2 is FQNEAQ (reference sequence). The sequence derives from an adult woman who had mild COVID-19 (a few samples of this study predate the infection). Cell type and time point are not known. The sample was PBMCs or a T cell subset sorted from them (not recorded which). The chain links TRBV7-9 to TRBJ2-2; 10 bases are a match to TRBD1. CDR3 residues: CASSPGDRGRTGELFF. The DNA of the CDR3 is TGTGCCAGCAGCCCAGGCGACAGGGGGCGCACCGGGGAGCTGTTTTTT.